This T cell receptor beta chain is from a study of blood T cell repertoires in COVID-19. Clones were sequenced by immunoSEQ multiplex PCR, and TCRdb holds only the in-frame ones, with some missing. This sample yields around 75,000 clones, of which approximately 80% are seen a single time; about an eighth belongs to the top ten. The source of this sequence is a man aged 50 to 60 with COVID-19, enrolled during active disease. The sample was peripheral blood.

The CDR3 sequence is CASSQVVRNTEAFF. Written as DNA, the CDR3 is TGTGCCAGCAGCCAAGTGGTGAGGAACACTGAAGCTTTCTTT. The rearrangement uses TRBV3-1 (or the pseudogene TRBV3-2) and TRBJ1-1; D is ambiguous. Per the germline V gene, CDR1 is LGHDT and CDR2 is YNNKEL (reference sequence). V dropped 1 base and J dropped 1 base, with 7 bases sitting between them. This CDR3 has 14 amino acids.